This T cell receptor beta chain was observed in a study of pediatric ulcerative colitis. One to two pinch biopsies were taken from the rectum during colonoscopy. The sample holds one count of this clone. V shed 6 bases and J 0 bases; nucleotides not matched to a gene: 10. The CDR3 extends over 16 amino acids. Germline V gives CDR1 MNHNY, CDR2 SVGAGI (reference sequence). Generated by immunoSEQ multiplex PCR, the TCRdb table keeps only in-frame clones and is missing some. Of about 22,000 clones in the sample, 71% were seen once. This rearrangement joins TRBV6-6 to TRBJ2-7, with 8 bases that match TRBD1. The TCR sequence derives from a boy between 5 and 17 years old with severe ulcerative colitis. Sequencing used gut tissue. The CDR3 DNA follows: TGTGCCAGCAGGCGACAGGGGTCTAATCCCTCCTACGAGCAGTACTTC. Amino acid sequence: CASRRQGSNPSYEQYF.